This TCR beta chain stems from a study of T-cell reconstitution after alpha-beta-depleted transplantation in children. In this sample, this clonotype turned up a few times. CDR3 length: 15 residues. CDR1 LGHNA and CDR2 YSLEER come from the germline V gene. Trimming took 4 bases from V and 5 from J; bases not matched to a gene: 9. Preparation of the TCRbeta library was carried out with unique molecular identifiers. TCRdb ran MiXCR on the PCR reads and lists one entry per CDR3 protein. The sample shows around 500,000 distinct CDR3 sequences, approximately 12% of them seen only once. The genes are TRBV4-3 and TRBJ2-7; 9 positions match TRBD1. Sequencing used PBMCs from the stem cell graft donor, obtained from the stem cell graft. The clonotype originates from a human donor who donated a stem cell graft to a child with combined immunodeficiency. The CDR3 bases are TGCGCCAGCAGCCGAGGGACAGGGCTTGAGAACGAGCAGTACTTC. Protein sequence: CASSRGTGLENEQYF.